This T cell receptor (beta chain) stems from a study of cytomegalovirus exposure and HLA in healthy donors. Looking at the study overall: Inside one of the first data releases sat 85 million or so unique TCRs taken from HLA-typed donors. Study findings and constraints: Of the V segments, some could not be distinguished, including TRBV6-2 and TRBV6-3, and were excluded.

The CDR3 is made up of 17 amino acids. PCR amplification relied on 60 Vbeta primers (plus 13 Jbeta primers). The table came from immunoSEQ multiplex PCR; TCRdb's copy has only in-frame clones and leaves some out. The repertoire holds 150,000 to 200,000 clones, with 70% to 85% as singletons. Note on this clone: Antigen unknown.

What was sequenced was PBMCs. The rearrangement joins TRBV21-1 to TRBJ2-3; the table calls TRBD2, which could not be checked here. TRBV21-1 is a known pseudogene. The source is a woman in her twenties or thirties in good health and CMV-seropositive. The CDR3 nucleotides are TGTGCCAGCAGCTCCCATAGCGTGTCCAAAGGCCCAGATACGCAGTATTTT. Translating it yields CASSSHSVSKGPDTQYF.